This T cell receptor (beta chain) was obtained from a study of blood T cell repertoires in COVID-19. Study-wide context: PBMCs, B-cell-depleted T cells, or T cells provided the cDNA or gDNA that made up the material.

As processed by the authors: From reference gene primer amplification, estimates of nucleated cell counts were derived. Repertoires were generated with immunoSEQ multiplex PCR, while TCRdb's copy carries only in-frame clones and drops some. V and J calls and clone size are as listed in that table; D and trimming were resolved from the DNA. This table holds around 310,000 clones, 90% found once. Followed longitudinally, the Seattle patients had been enrolled during active infection. The source is a woman in her thirties or forties with COVID-19, enrolled during active disease. The material sequenced was peripheral blood.

The CDR3 spells CAWSVPRTGRDTEAFF. CDR3 DNA sequence: TGTGCCTGGAGTGTACCCAGGACAGGGCGGGACACTGAAGCTTTCTTT. The chain couples TRBV30 to TRBJ1-1, with 8 bases that match TRBD1. V dropped 0 bases and J dropped 3; count of bases not matched to a gene: 9. The V gene's germline CDR1 is GTSNPN and CDR2 SVGIG (reference sequence). CDR3 length: 16 residues.